This T cell receptor (beta chain) was captured in a study of T cell repertoires in ileal Crohn's disease. Across the whole study: Median disease duration was approximately eight years; 35% smoked at surgery. About half received postoperative treatment, roughly ten with thiopurines and 18 anti-TNF. The M6 sample came from neoterminal ileum during colonoscopy after surgery. Study results and caveats: Clonality above 26.8% at surgery always came with endoscopic recurrence.

Time point indicated: neoterminal ileum biopsy at postoperative endoscopy, about 6 months after surgery. Deletions cut 8 bases from V and 2 bases from J, with 12 bases between. The CDR3 covers 13 residues. The germline CDR1 and CDR2 sequences are MNHEY and SMNVEV (reference sequence). Comments on this clone: Its antigen remains unidentified.

Generated by immunoSEQ multiplex PCR, the TCRdb table keeps only in-frame clones and is missing some. The sample includes around 15,000 clones, about three quarters seen only once; the top ten take roughly 4%. V and J are TRBV27 and TRBJ1-2; D not certain. Sequencing used ileal tissue. This clonotype was sampled from an adult with Crohn's disease. CDR3 amino acids: CASAREPNYGYTF. For the CDR3, the DNA is TGTGCCAGCGCCAGAGAACCAAACTATGGCTACACCTTC.